This T cell receptor beta chain was obtained from a study of T-cell reconstitution after alpha-beta-depleted transplantation in children. Study-wide findings and caveats: Newly produced T cells mostly provided counts and TCRbeta diversity after one year, as hyperexpanded clones declined. Some patients' high day-60 TCRbeta diversity was traced to surviving recipient T cells and thymic progenitors. Reportedly, roughly two months post-transplant, alpha-beta T cells arose from several hundred expanded graft clones.

Preparing the TCRbeta library involved the use of unique molecular identifiers. TCRdb reprocessed the PCR reads with MiXCR, giving one entry per CDR3 protein. The data contain 75,000 to 80,000 distinct CDR3 sequences, 15% to 20% of them singletons. This clonotype was observed many times. The antigen remains undetermined. The V gene's germline CDR1 is SNHLY and CDR2 FYNNEI. This CDR3 spans 13 amino acids. With V trimmed by 5 bases and J by 6 bases, 3 bases remained unmatched. The specimen was PBMCs, mostly from graft donor cells, collected 360 days after TCRalphabeta/CD19-depleted stem cell transplant. The chain recombines TRBV2 with TRBJ2-7; 11 bases are shared with TRBD2. The receptor was isolated from a male patient aged 2 to 9 who had a stem cell transplant for acute lymphoblastic leukemia, so the T cells may come from the graft donor. CDR3 bases: TGTGCCAGCAGTCATAGCGGGAGGGGCGAGCAGTACTTC. Protein product: CASSHSGRGEQYF. The whole variable domain, remainder taken from reference TRBV2 and TRBJ2-7, is EPEVTQTPSHQVTQMGQEVILRCVPISNHLYFYWYRQILGQKVEFLVSFYNNEISEKSEIFDDQFSVERPDGSNFTLKIRSTKLEDSAMYFCASSHSGRGEQYFGPGTRLTVT.